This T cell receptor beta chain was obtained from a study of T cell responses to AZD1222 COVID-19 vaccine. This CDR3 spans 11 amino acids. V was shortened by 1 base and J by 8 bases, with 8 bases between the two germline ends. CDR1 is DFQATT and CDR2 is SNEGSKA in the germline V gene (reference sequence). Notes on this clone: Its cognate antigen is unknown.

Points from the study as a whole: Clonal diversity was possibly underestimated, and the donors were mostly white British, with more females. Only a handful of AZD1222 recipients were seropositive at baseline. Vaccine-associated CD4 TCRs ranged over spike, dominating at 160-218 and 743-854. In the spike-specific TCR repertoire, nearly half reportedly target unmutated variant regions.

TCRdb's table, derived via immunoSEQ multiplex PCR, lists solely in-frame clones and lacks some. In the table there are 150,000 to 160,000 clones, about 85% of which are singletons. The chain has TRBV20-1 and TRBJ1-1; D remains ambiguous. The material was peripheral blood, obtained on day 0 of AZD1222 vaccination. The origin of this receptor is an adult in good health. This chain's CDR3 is CSARGRREAFF. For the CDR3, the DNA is TGCAGTGCTAGAGGTCGCCGAGAAGCTTTCTTT.